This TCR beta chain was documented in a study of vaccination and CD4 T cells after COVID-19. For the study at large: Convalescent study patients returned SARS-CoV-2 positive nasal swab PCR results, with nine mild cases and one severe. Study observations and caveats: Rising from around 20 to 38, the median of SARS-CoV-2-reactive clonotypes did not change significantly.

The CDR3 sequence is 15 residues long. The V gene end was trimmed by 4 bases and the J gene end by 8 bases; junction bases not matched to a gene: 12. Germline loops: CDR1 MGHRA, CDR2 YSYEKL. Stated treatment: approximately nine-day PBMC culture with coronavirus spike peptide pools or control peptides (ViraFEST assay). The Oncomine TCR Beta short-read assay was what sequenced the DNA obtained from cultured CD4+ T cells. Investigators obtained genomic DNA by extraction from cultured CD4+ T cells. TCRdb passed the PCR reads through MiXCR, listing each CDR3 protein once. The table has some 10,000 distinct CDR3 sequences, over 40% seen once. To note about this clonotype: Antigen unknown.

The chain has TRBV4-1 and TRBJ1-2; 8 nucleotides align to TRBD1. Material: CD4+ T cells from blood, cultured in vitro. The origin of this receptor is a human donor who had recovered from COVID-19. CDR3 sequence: CASSPVTGDSRGYTF. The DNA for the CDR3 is TGCGCCAGCAGCCCCGTGACAGGGGACTCTCGAGGCTACACCTTC.